A selection of T cell receptor beta chains follows, all from one sample in a study of type 1 regulatory T cells. One entry per CDR3 protein, called by TCRdb with MiXCR from the reads. Of about 97,000 distinct CDR3 sequences listed, around 30% are singletons. Specimen: CD4+ T cells, either the whole sample or a sorted fraction (not recorded which). The receptors derive from a human donor in good health. Each CDR3 is given with its conserved first and last residue. D genes are given only for firm matches. Size is omitted from some rows. Given values are once, few, many or a class for expanded clones.

J gene: TRBJ1-2
V gene: TRBV20-1
clone size: -
D gene: TRBD1
CDR3 protein: CSAPGTGVYGYTF
CDR3 DNA: TGCAGTGCTCCTGGGACAGGGGTCTATGGCTACACCTTC

J gene: TRBJ2-3
V gene: TRBV19
clone size: many
D gene: -
CDR3 protein: CASSDGGHTDTQYF
CDR3 DNA: TGTGCCAGTAGTGATGGCGGTCACACAGATACGCAGTATTTT

J gene: TRBJ1-3
V gene: TRBV7-9
clone size: -
D gene: -
CDR3 protein: CASKTDHSGNTIYF
CDR3 DNA: TGTGCCAGCAAGACAGACCACTCTGGAAACACCATATATTTT

J gene: TRBJ2-1
V gene: TRBV5-1
clone size: -
D gene: -
CDR3 protein: CASSRDFPYNEQFF
CDR3 DNA: TGCGCCAGCAGTCGGGACTTCCCATACAATGAGCAGTTCTTC

J gene: TRBJ2-2
V gene: TRBV20-1
clone size: few
D gene: -
CDR3 protein: CSARDLRRAANTGELFF
CDR3 DNA: TGCAGTGCTAGAGATCTAAGGCGGGCTGCGAACACCGGGGAGCTGTTTTTT

J gene: TRBJ2-1
V gene: TRBV29-1
clone size: few
D gene: -
CDR3 protein: CSADLGQGIYNEQFF
CDR3 DNA: TGCAGCGCAGACCTCGGGCAGGGTATCTACAATGAGCAGTTCTTC

J gene: TRBJ1-2
V gene: TRBV6-1
clone size: -
D gene: -
CDR3 protein: CASSEGRFDGYTF
CDR3 DNA: TGTGCCAGCAGCGAGGGACGGTTCGATGGCTACACCTTC

J gene: TRBJ2-7
V gene: TRBV12-3/TRBV12-4
clone size: -
D gene: -
CDR3 protein: CASSLIGLAAYEQYF
CDR3 DNA: TGTGCCAGCAGTCTAATTGGGCTAGCAGCCTACGAGCAGTACTTC

J gene: TRBJ2-7
V gene: TRBV18
clone size: -
D gene: TRBD1
CDR3 protein: CASSPLPLGQGWYEQYF
CDR3 DNA: TGTGCCAGCTCACCCCTACCATTGGGACAGGGGTGGTACGAGCAGTACTTC

J gene: TRBJ2-7
V gene: TRBV29-1
clone size: few
D gene: -
CDR3 protein: CSAGEIYEQYF
CDR3 DNA: TGCAGCGCCGGAGAGATCTACGAGCAGTACTTC

J gene: TRBJ2-7
V gene: TRBV9
clone size: few
D gene: -
CDR3 protein: CASSVRGEVGEQYF
CDR3 DNA: TGTGCCAGCAGCGTACGCGGTGAAGTGGGCGAGCAGTACTTC

J gene: TRBJ1-1
V gene: TRBV5-1
clone size: few
D gene: -
CDR3 protein: CASSLGSTANTEAFF
CDR3 DNA: TGCGCCAGCAGCTTGGGTTCGACAGCGAACACTGAAGCTTTCTTT

J gene: TRBJ1-1
V gene: TRBV3-1
clone size: few
D gene: -
CDR3 protein: CASSQGGRDTEAFF
CDR3 DNA: TGTGCCAGCAGCCAGGGGGGCAGGGACACTGAAGCTTTCTTT

J gene: TRBJ2-7
V gene: TRBV9
clone size: few
D gene: TRBD2
CDR3 protein: CASSKTSGQFYEQYF
CDR3 DNA: TGTGCCAGCAGCAAAACTAGCGGGCAATTCTACGAGCAGTACTTC

J gene: TRBJ1-4
V gene: TRBV10-3
clone size: -
D gene: -
CDR3 protein: CAISESDGNEKLFF
CDR3 DNA: TGTGCCATCAGTGAGTCAGACGGTAATGAAAAACTGTTTTTT

J gene: TRBJ2-7
V gene: TRBV7-9
clone size: -
D gene: -
CDR3 protein: CASSRAGRLYEQYF
CDR3 DNA: TGTGCCAGCAGCCGCGCGGGACGGCTTTACGAGCAGTACTTC

J gene: TRBJ2-7
V gene: TRBV7-9
clone size: -
D gene: -
CDR3 protein: CASSLRGPLDYEQYF
CDR3 DNA: TGTGCCAGCAGCTTAAGAGGGCCCCTGGATTACGAGCAGTACTTC

J gene: TRBJ2-7
V gene: TRBV12-3/TRBV12-4
clone size: few
D gene: -
CDR3 protein: CASRNEHTTYEQYF
CDR3 DNA: TGTGCCAGCAGGAACGAGCACACCACCTACGAGCAGTACTTC

J gene: TRBJ2-1
V gene: TRBV20-1
clone size: few
D gene: TRBD2
CDR3 protein: CSARNPGTSPNEQFF
CDR3 DNA: TGCAGTGCTAGGAATCCCGGGACTAGCCCGAATGAGCAGTTCTTC

J gene: TRBJ2-5
V gene: TRBV7-6
clone size: few
D gene: TRBD2
CDR3 protein: CASSPLAGGTQETQYF
CDR3 DNA: TGTGCCAGCAGCCCACTAGCGGGAGGCACCCAAGAGACCCAGTACTTC

J gene: TRBJ2-1
V gene: TRBV7-9
clone size: few
D gene: -
CDR3 protein: CASSPAAKQFF
CDR3 DNA: TGTGCCAGCAGCCCAGCGGCTAAGCAGTTCTTC

J gene: TRBJ2-3
V gene: TRBV10-2
clone size: few
D gene: -
CDR3 protein: CASMREDTDTQYF
CDR3 DNA: TGCGCCAGCATGAGGGAAGACACAGATACGCAGTATTTT

J gene: TRBJ1-1
V gene: TRBV7-2
clone size: few
D gene: -
CDR3 protein: CASSFQGWGTEAFF
CDR3 DNA: TGTGCCAGCAGCTTTCAGGGATGGGGCACTGAAGCTTTCTTT

J gene: TRBJ2-1
V gene: TRBV7-9
clone size: -
D gene: TRBD2
CDR3 protein: CASSSQWGLADYNEQFF
CDR3 DNA: TGTGCCAGCAGCTCACAATGGGGACTAGCCGACTACAATGAGCAGTTCTTC